This TCR beta chain was sequenced in a study of T-cell reconstitution after alpha-beta-depleted transplantation in children. The CDR3 loop spans 19 amino acids. Germline CDR1 reads SGHDT; CDR2 reads YYEEEE. V was clipped by 0 bases and J by 0 bases, with 19 bases between them. Preparation of the TCRbeta library was carried out with unique molecular identifiers. TCRdb called the PCR reads again in MiXCR, with one record for every CDR3 protein. The table shows a few hundred thousand distinct CDR3 sequences, with almost 8% occurring only once. This clonotype was counted at least ten times. Its antigen is unknown. Overall study findings and caveats: At the one-year point after transplant, T-cell counts and TCRbeta diversity were found to come mostly from T cells that had been newly produced. Several hundred expanded graft clones reportedly supplied alpha-beta T cells about two months after transplant.

This specimen consisted of peripheral blood, obtained 360 days after TCRalphabeta/CD19-depleted stem cell transplant. J is TRBJ2-1 and V is TRBV5-6; a weak D match, TRBD2 (5 bases). This TCR came from a female patient under 10 years old who had a stem cell transplant for Fanconi anemia, so the T cells may come from the graft donor. The CDR3 DNA reads as TGTGCCAGCAGCTTGGTGACGCGGGTCGGGGTTCCCTCCTACAATGAGCAGTTCTTC. It specifies CASSLVTRVGVPSYNEQFF.